The 16 T cell receptor beta chains below all came from one sample that was sequenced in a study of blood T cell repertoires in COVID-19. The data were produced by immunoSEQ multiplex PCR, yet TCRdb's version contains in-frame clones alone and is incomplete. The repertoire holds under 250,000 clones, with about nine tenths as singletons. The sequenced sample was PBMCs or T cells enriched from blood (not recorded which). The receptors come from a woman under 40 with acute COVID-19.

The rearrangement joins TRBV10-3 to TRBJ1-2; weak D call: TRBD1 (5 bases). CDR1 and CDR2 (germline): ENHRY, SYGVKD. V lost 6 bases and J lost 1, with 9 bases in between. The CDR3 sequence is 13 residues long. In DNA form, the CDR3 reads TGTGCCATCAGCGCAGGGATTAACTATGGCTACACCTTC. It translates to CAISAGINYGYTF.

The chain couples TRBV4-3 to TRBJ2-2, with a tentative D call TRBD1 (5 bases). Trimming removed 0 bases at V and 5 bases at J, with 7 bases between. Germline values: CDR1 LGHNA, CDR2 YSLEER. The CDR3 length is 14 residues. CDR3 DNA sequence: TGCGCCAGCAGCCAAGAAAGGGGTACCGGGGAGCTGTTTTTT. Protein sequence: CASSQERGTGELFF.

V is TRBV5-6 and J is TRBJ1-2; D is unclear. Trimming removed 0 bases from V and 9 bases from J, with 9 bases in between. The CDR3 is 12 amino acids. Germline V gene lookup returns CDR1 SGHDT and CDR2 YYEEEE. CDR3 coding DNA: TGTGCCAGCAGCTTGGTAGTTGACAGCTACACCTTC. Translated, it gives CASSLVVDSYTF.

The gene calls are TRBV3-1 (or the pseudogene TRBV3-2) and TRBJ1-1; tentative D call: TRBD1 (5 bases). Germline values: CDR1 LGHDT, CDR2 YNNKEL (reference sequence). The CDR3 extends over 14 amino acids. The ends were cut back, 4 bases at V and 0 bases at J, with 9 bases in the middle. The CDR3 region has the DNA TGTGCCAGCAGCCCCCGGGGGGTGAACACTGAAGCTTTCTTT. Protein product: CASSPRGVNTEAFF.

This chain joins TRBV5-1 and TRBJ2-6; possibly TRBD1 for D (5 bases). Germline CDR1 SGHRS, CDR2 YFSETQ. The CDR3 is 16 amino acids. V was clipped by 4 bases and J by 3 bases, with 14 bases between them. This CDR3 reads CASSQSPGHGANVLTF. The CDR3 bases are TGCGCCAGCAGCCAGAGCCCAGGGCATGGGGCCAACGTCCTGACTTTC. Filled out from reference TRBV5-1 and TRBJ2-6, the complete variable domain reads KAGVTQTPRYLIKTRGQQVTLSCSPISGHRSVSWYQQTPGQGLQFLFEYFSETQRNKGNFPGRFSGRQFSNSRSEMNVSTLELGDSALYLCASSQSPGHGANVLTFGAGSRLTVL.

The CDR3 DNA reads TGTGCCAGCAGCCGAGGGTCGCTTCCCACGGGGGAGCAGTACTTC. Encoded protein: CASSRGSLPTGEQYF. The V and J genes are TRBV7-8 and TRBJ2-7, with D possibly matching TRBD2 (5 bases). The CDR3 spans 15 residues. CDR1 SGHVS and CDR2 FQNEAQ come from the germline V gene. Trimming removed 5 bases from V and 7 bases from J, with 21 bases in between. Supplemented by reference TRBV7-8 and TRBJ2-7, the full variable domain reads GAGVSQSPRYKVAKRGQDVALRCDPISGHVSLFWYQQALGQGPEFLTYFQNEAQLDKSGLPSDRFFAERPEGSVSTLKIQRTQQEDSAVYLCASSRGSLPTGEQYFGPGTRLTVT.

The chain employs TRBV6-5 and TRBJ1-2, with D perhaps TRBD1 (6 bases). Between the trimmed V and J ends, which lost 4 bases and 8 bases, there was a span of 14 bases. The germline CDR1 and CDR2 sequences are MNHEY and SVGAGI. The CDR3 loop spans 13 amino acids. Here the CDR3 reads CASSFRGGEGYTF. The CDR3 DNA reads as TGTGCCAGCAGTTTCCGAGGGGGGGAGGGCTACACCTTC.

V gene TRBV25-1 combines with J gene TRBJ2-2; D is unclear. Between the trimmed V and J ends, which lost 1 base and 7 bases, there was a span of 4 bases. The CDR3 is 12 residues long. Germline V CDR1 and CDR2: MGHDK, SYGVNS. Here the CDR3 reads CASSESGGELFF. The CDR3 DNA reads as TGTGCCAGCAGTGAATCCGGCGGGGAGCTGTTTTTT. Filled out from reference TRBV25-1 and TRBJ2-2, the complete variable domain reads EADIYQTPRYLVIGTGKKITLECSQTMGHDKMYWYQQDPGMELHLIHYSYGVNSTEKGDLSSESTVSRIRTEHFPLTLESARPSHTSQYLCASSESGGELFFGEGSRLTVL.

This chain uses TRBV7-9 with TRBJ1-2; D is possibly TRBD1 (5 bases). The germline V and J ends were trimmed by 4 bases and 4 bases, with 16 bases remaining between them. The CDR3 runs to 15 residues. The V gene's germline CDR1 is SEHNR and CDR2 FQNEAQ (reference sequence). CDR3 loop: CASSWEVGGPYGYTF. In nucleotides, the CDR3 is TGTGCCAGCAGCTGGGAGGTGGGGGGACCCTATGGCTACACCTTC.

V usage is TRBV15 and J usage is TRBJ1-6, with 8 bases lining up with TRBD1. With V trimmed by 9 bases and J by 0 bases, 7 bases remained unmatched. Germline V gene data show CDR1 as LNHNV and CDR2 as YYDKDF (reference sequence). The CDR3 runs 16 residues. The CDR3 reads CATKTGGSSYNSPLHF. CDR3 DNA: TGTGCCACTAAAACAGGGGGGAGCTCCTATAATTCACCCCTCCACTTT.

The rearrangement links TRBV29-1 to TRBJ2-1; 9 bases fit TRBD1. This CDR3 region has 13 residues. From germline, CDR1 is SQVTM and CDR2 ANQGSEA. Germline trimming cut 7 bases from V and 4 bases from J; bases unmatched to any gene: 5. The CDR3 protein is CSARQGGYNEQFF. CDR3 bases: TGCAGCGCTCGACAGGGGGGGTACAATGAGCAGTTCTTC.

The chain combines TRBV5-5 with TRBJ1-2; possible D gene TRBD1, 6 bases. The CDR3 has 13 amino acids. Deletions cut 3 bases from V and 5 bases from J, with 11 bases between. Germline V gene data show CDR1 as SGHKS and CDR2 as YYEKEE (reference sequence). CDR3 DNA: TGTGCCAGCAGCTCGGACAGCGGATATGGCTACACCTTC. This gives the protein CASSSDSGYGYTF.

This sequence joins TRBV19 and TRBJ1-1; 7 nucleotides line up with TRBD1. The J segment lost 8 bases and the V segment lost 8 bases, leaving 11 bases of the junction unmatched. CDR1 is LNHDA, CDR2 SQIVND, per germline (reference sequence). The CDR3 totals 13 residues. CDR3 in DNA: TGTGCCAGTTCCCGGGACAGCTTGACCGAAGCTTTCTTT. Its protein product is CASSRDSLTEAFF.

The V call is TRBV7-8, the J call TRBJ1-4; 9 positions agree with TRBD1. Germline trimming cut 5 bases from V and 3 bases from J; bases unmatched to any gene: 4. This CDR3 comprises 15 residues. The germline V gene has CDR1 SGHVS and CDR2 FQNEAQ. The CDR3 DNA reads as TGTGCCAGCAGCCCTCGGACAGGGGCTAATGAAAAACTGTTTTTT. Protein sequence: CASSPRTGANEKLFF.

The chain carries TRBV27 and TRBJ1-1; the D gene is possibly TRBD1 (5 bases). This CDR3 contains 12 residues. Looked up from germline, CDR1 is MNHEY and CDR2 is SMNVEV (reference sequence). The V end lost 8 bases, the J end lost 3 bases, and 10 bases lay between the germline ends. CDR3 residues: CASHGGYTEAFF. The CDR3 DNA sequence: TGTGCCAGCCACGGGGGGTACACTGAAGCTTTCTTT.

The gene calls are TRBV4-1 and TRBJ2-1; 7 bases fit TRBD1. Germline V gives CDR1 MGHRA, CDR2 YSYEKL. The CDR3 totals 16 residues. Losses at the gene ends were 1 base for V and 5 bases for J; bases not matched to a gene: 8. CDR3 DNA sequence: TGCGCCAGCAGCCAAGTAGGGGGCCAAGGCCACAATGAGCAGTTCTTC. Encoded protein: CASSQVGGQGHNEQFF.